Given below is one T cell receptor (beta chain) in context. The germline V gene has CDR1 SGHVS and CDR2 FQNEAQ. After removal of 3 bases from V and 0 bases from J, the junction contained 4 bases not matched to a gene. CDR3 length: 15 residues. In the study's own analysis: Nucleated cell counts were estimated from reference gene primer amplification. This table comes from immunoSEQ multiplex PCR, and its TCRdb copy is limited to in-frame clones, with some not included. That table gives V, J and clone size, and the DNA gave D and trimming. Among fewer than 250,000 clones listed, 88% were seen once. These data originate in a study of blood T cell repertoires in COVID-19. Study summary: COVID-19 samples from acute and convalescent phases originated in the United States, Italy and Spain.

The specimen was peripheral blood. This TCR derives from a man between 65 and 80 years old with acute or convalescent COVID-19. The chain joins TRBV7-8 to TRBJ1-2, with 7 bases aligning to TRBD1. For the CDR3, the DNA is TGTGCCAGCAGCTTGCGGGACAGCGCTAACTATGGCTACACCTTC. Protein product: CASSLRDSANYGYTF.